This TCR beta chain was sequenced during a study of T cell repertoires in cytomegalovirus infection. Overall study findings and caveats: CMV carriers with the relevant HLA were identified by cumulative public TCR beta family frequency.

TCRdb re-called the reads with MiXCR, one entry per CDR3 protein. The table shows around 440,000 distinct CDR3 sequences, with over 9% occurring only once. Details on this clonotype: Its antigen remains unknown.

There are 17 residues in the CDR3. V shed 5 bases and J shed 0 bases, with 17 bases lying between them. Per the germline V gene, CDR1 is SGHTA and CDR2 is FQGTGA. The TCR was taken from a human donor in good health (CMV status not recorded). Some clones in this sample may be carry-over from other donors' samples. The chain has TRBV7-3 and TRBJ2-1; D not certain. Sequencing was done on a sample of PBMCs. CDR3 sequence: CASSPIISSSSYNEQFF. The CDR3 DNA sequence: TGTGCCAGCAGCCCAATCATTTCCTCCAGCTCCTACAATGAGCAGTTCTTC. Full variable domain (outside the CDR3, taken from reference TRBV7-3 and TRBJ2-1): GAGVSQTPSNKVTEKGKYVELRCDPISGHTALYWYRQSLGQGPEFLIYFQGTGAADDSGLPNDRFFAVRPEGSVSTLKIQRTERGDSAVYLCASSPIISSSSYNEQFFGPGTRLTVL.